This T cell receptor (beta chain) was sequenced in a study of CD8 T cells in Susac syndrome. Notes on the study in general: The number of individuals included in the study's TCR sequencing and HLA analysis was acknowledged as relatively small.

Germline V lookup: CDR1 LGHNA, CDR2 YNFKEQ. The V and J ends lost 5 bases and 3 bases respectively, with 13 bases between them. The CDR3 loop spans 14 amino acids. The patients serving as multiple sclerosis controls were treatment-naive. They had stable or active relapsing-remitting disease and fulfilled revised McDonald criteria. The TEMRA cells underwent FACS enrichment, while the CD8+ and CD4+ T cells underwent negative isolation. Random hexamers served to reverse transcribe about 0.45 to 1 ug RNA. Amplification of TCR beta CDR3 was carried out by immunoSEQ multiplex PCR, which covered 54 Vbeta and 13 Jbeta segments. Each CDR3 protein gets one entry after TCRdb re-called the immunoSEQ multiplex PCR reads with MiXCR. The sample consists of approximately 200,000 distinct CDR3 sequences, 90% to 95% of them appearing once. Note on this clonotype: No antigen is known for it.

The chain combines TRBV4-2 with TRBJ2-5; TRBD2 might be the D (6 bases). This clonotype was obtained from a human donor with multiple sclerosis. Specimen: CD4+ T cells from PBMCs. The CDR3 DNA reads TGTGCCAGCAGCGACGGCGGGGTGGAAGAGACCCAGTACTTC. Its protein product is CASSDGGVEETQYF.